Listed below are T cell receptor beta chains from one sample, sequenced in a study of technical replicates of blood from a handful of donors. The protocol was immunoSEQ multiplex PCR, while the TCRdb copy is restricted to in-frame clones and leaves out a portion. The sample shows 87,000 or so clones, approximately 95% of them seen only once. The sequencing input was T cells isolated from PBMCs. These receptor sequences come from a human donor in good health. Each CDR3 is given with its conserved first and last residue. A D gene is named only where the DNA matches it firmly. Clone size is not always given. Where it is, it says once, few, many or a class for expanded clones.

CDR3: CASRDGQGGYNEQFF
DNA: TGTGCCAGCAGGGACGGGCAGGGGGGTTACAATGAGCAGTTCTTC
size: -
J: TRBJ2-1
D: -
V: TRBV6-6

CDR3: CASTQSPNYGYTF
DNA: TGTGCCAGCACCCAGTCCCCGAACTATGGCTACACCTTC
size: -
J: TRBJ1-2
D: -
V: TRBV28

CDR3: CASSLAIAGVYEQYF
DNA: TGTGCCAGCAGCTTGGCGATAGCGGGAGTCTACGAGCAGTACTTC
size: -
J: TRBJ2-7
D: TRBD2
V: TRBV5-6

CDR3: CASSPNRGEQYF
DNA: TGTGCCAGCAGTCCAAATAGGGGCGAGCAGTACTTC
size: -
J: TRBJ2-7
D: -
V: TRBV25-1

CDR3: CASSYSLTSGSYEQFF
DNA: TGTGCCAGCAGTTACTCGTTGACTAGCGGGAGTTATGAGCAGTTCTTC
size: -
J: TRBJ2-1
D: TRBD2
V: TRBV6-6

CDR3: CASSFAGTNYGYTF
DNA: TGTGCCAGCAGTTTTGCAGGTACTAACTATGGCTACACCTTC
size: -
J: TRBJ1-2
D: -
V: TRBV27

CDR3: CASSPRAGGSSTGELFF
DNA: TGTGCCAGCTCACCACGCGCGGGAGGATCGAGCACCGGGGAGCTGTTTTTT
size: once
J: TRBJ2-2
D: TRBD2
V: TRBV18

CDR3: CASSLWGQGTYGYTF
DNA: TGTGCCAGCAGTTTATGGGGACAGGGTACCTATGGCTACACCTTC
size: -
J: TRBJ1-2
D: TRBD1
V: TRBV27

CDR3: CSVEDPSSGANEKLFF
DNA: TGCAGCGTTGAAGATCCTAGCTCCGGGGCTAATGAAAAACTGTTTTTT
size: -
J: TRBJ1-4
D: -
V: TRBV29-1

CDR3: CASSLVGRGQGPYEQYF
DNA: TGCGCCAGCAGCCTCGTCGGCCGGGGACAGGGCCCCTACGAGCAGTACTTC
size: -
J: TRBJ2-7
D: TRBD1
V: TRBV4-1